Each of the 15 T cell receptor beta chains below was sequenced from the same sample in a study of CD8+ T cells in alopecia areata. TCR sequencing used cDNA made by reverse transcription of extracted RNA. Measured with immunoSEQ multiplex PCR; TCRdb has only the in-frame clones, and not every one. Seen here are around 290,000 clones, roughly 64% observed once, and the top ten hold approximately 2%. The treatment here: oral pan-JAK inhibitor, 5-10 mg twice daily. Source: CD4+ T cells sorted from blood, taken at week 24, from a patient treated with tofacitinib. The receptors derive from a human donor with alopecia areata.

The gene calls are TRBV7-2 and TRBJ2-3; D remains unclear. CDR3 length: 12 amino acids. Germline loops: CDR1 SGHTA, CDR2 FQGNSA. V was pared by 5 bases and J by 7 bases, with 10 bases between. Here the CDR3 DNA reads TGTGCCAGCAGCGTTTGGAAGCATACGCAGTATTTT. This encodes CASSVWKHTQYF.

This clone was seen once. The rearrangement uses TRBV9 and TRBJ2-3, with D hard to call. Trimming cost V 2 bases and J 1 base, with 8 bases left between them. Germline V gives CDR1 SGDLS, CDR2 YYNGEE. The length of the CDR3 is 14 residues. The CDR3 DNA reads as TGTGCCAGCAGCGTTAGGCTTCGCACAGATACGCAGTATTTT. This translates into CASSVRLRTDTQYF.

The V and J genes are TRBV6-1 and TRBJ1-1; D remains unclear. The CDR3 extends over 14 amino acids. V was shortened by 4 bases and J by 8 bases, with 17 bases between the two germline ends. CDR1 is MNHNS, CDR2 SASEGT, per germline. The CDR3 region is CASSVGTLQAEAFF. For the CDR3, the DNA is TGTGCCAGCAGTGTGGGCACCCTGCAGGCCGAAGCTTTCTTT.

The V call is TRBV30, the J call TRBJ2-3; no firm D call. Germline V gene data show CDR1 as GTSNPN and CDR2 as SVGIG (reference sequence). This CDR3 contains 14 residues. The V end was cut by 5 bases, the J end by 6 bases, with 18 bases between. As DNA, the CDR3 is TGTGCCTGGGGCCTAGGGCCTATTGTGGATACGCAGTATTTT. Translated: CAWGLGPIVDTQYF. The variable domain in full, with the rest retrieved from reference TRBV30 and TRBJ2-3, is SQTIHQWPATLVQPVGSPLSLECTVEGTSNPNLYWYRQAAGRGLQLLFYSVGIGQISSEVPQNLSASRPQDRQFILSSKKLLLSDSGFYLCAWGLGPIVDTQYFGPGTRLTVL.

The genes are TRBV10-3 and TRBJ1-2; D is ambiguous. The V end lost 4 bases, the J end lost 8 bases, and 8 bases lay between the germline ends. CDR1 ENHRY and CDR2 SYGVKD come from the germline V gene. The CDR3 consists of 11 residues. DNA for the CDR3: TGTGCCATCAGTGGCATTGGGGGCTACACCTTC. Its translation is CAISGIGGYTF.

In its sample, this clone was seen a few times. The rearrangement joins TRBV29-1 to TRBJ1-2; 7 nucleotides match TRBD1. V was pared by 2 bases and J by 6 bases, with 6 bases of the junction left unmatched. The CDR3 covers 13 residues. Germline CDR1 is SQVTM and CDR2 is ANQGSEA. The CDR3 protein is CSVETGQSHGYTF. CDR3 coding DNA: TGCAGCGTTGAAACGGGACAGAGTCATGGCTACACCTTC.

This chain connects TRBV4-1 to TRBJ2-3; TRBD2 matches 10 bases. J was trimmed by 5 bases and V by 4 bases; bases with no gene match: 6. Germline V lookup: CDR1 MGHRA, CDR2 YSYEKL. The CDR3 sequence is 15 residues long. CDR3 region: CASSRKRGGQDTQYF. CDR3 nucleotides: TGCGCCAGCAGCCGCAAGCGGGGGGGCCAAGATACGCAGTATTTT.

J is TRBJ2-3 and V is TRBV7-9; D not resolved. V was clipped by 6 bases and J by 6 bases, with 7 bases between them. The CDR3 is made up of 11 amino acids. Germline assignment: CDR1 SEHNR and CDR2 FQNEAQ (reference sequence). For the CDR3, the DNA is TGTGCCAGCAGTCCAGACGATACGCAGTATTTT. It specifies CASSPDDTQYF.

The rearrangement joins TRBV30 to TRBJ2-1; 8 nucleotides agree with TRBD1. With 0 bases clipped from V and 8 bases from J, the junction kept 9 bases outside the gene matches. Germline V gene lookup returns CDR1 GTSNPN and CDR2 SVGIG (reference sequence). The CDR3 runs 15 residues. The CDR3 loop reads CAWSVPRTGWDEQFF. The CDR3 bases are TGTGCCTGGAGTGTCCCACGGACAGGGTGGGATGAGCAGTTCTTC.

The gene calls are TRBV14 and TRBJ2-1; TRBD2 matches at 8 bases. Germline CDR1 reads SGHDN; CDR2 reads FVKESK. This CDR3 contains 15 residues. The J segment lost 2 bases and the V segment lost 7 bases, leaving 7 bases of the junction unmatched. CDR3 bases: TGTGCCAGCACCTTCAGCGGGGGTACCTACAATGAGCAGTTCTTC. This translates into CASTFSGGTYNEQFF.

V usage is TRBV27 and J usage is TRBJ2-5; 8 bases align to TRBD2. The CDR3 spans 12 residues. Germline V CDR1 and CDR2: MNHEY, SMNVEV (reference sequence). J lost 4 bases, V lost 6 bases, and 1 base had no gene match. CDR3 residues: CASRSGGETQYF. As DNA, the CDR3 is TGTGCCAGCAGAAGCGGGGGAGAGACCCAGTACTTC.

J is TRBJ2-3 and V is TRBV7-2; D remains unclear. Germline V gene lookup returns CDR1 SGHTA and CDR2 FQGNSA. CDR3 length equals 16 residues. V was shortened by 5 bases and J by 3 bases, with 18 bases between the two germline ends. The CDR3 loop reads CASSTPFGSRTDTQYF. For the CDR3, the DNA is TGTGCCAGCAGCACCCCCTTTGGGTCTAGGACAGATACGCAGTATTTT.

This chain connects TRBV27 to TRBJ2-7; D gene ambiguous. Trimming left V 4 bases short and J 4 bases short, with 11 bases between. Germline CDR1 and CDR2: MNHEY and SMNVEV (reference sequence). The CDR3 has 13 amino acids. The CDR3 protein is CASSSEGYYEQYF. CDR3 coding DNA: TGTGCCAGCAGTTCTGAAGGTTATTACGAGCAGTACTTC.

This clone was seen a handful of times. The chain combines TRBV5-1 with TRBJ2-3; D perhaps matches TRBD2 (5 bases). V dropped 4 bases and J dropped 4 bases, with 19 bases sitting between them. This CDR3 region has 16 residues. CDR1 is SGHRS, CDR2 YFSETQ, per germline. Here the CDR3 reads CASSPGSRLPSDTQYF. DNA of the CDR3: TGCGCCAGCAGCCCGGGGTCGAGGCTCCCCTCAGATACGCAGTATTTT.

The genes are TRBV4-1 and TRBJ2-3; TRBD2 matches 13 bases. The junction had 6 bases not matched to a gene; V was cut back by 2 bases and J by 1 base. The germline V gene encodes CDR1 MGHRA and CDR2 YSYEKL. This CDR3 region has 18 residues. The CDR3 here is CASSQRLGLAGGTDTQYF. CDR3 bases: TGCGCCAGCAGCCAACGTCTCGGACTAGCGGGGGGCACAGATACGCAGTATTTT.